A selection of T cell receptor beta chains follows, all from one sample in a study of regulatory T cells in long-lasting Graves disease. TCRdb re-called the multiplex PCR reads with MiXCR, one entry per CDR3 protein. The sample has roughly 320,000 distinct CDR3 sequences; 16% are singletons. These data were also reused for a study on T cells in Graves' hyperthyroidism and ophthalmopathy.

The sequencing here drew on peripheral blood mononuclear cells (PBMCs), taken at new diagnosis, from a patient treated with antithyroid drugs. The receptors were gathered from a man in his forties or fifties with Graves disease. Each CDR3 is given with its conserved first and last residue. The order of the fields is V gene, CDR3 length, CDR3 protein.

>TRBV24-1|14
CATSLSGATDTQYF
>TRBV27|15
CASSLGVAGVNEQYF
>TRBV2|14
CASNRSPNTGELFF
>TRBV7-9|14
CASSSRIQGTEAFF
>TRBV28|15
CASSPTGKTNEKLFF
>TRBV7-2|13
CASSFEPGNEQFF
>TRBV7-2|15
CASSPRKGNTGELFF
>TRBV30|14
CAWRLFGGLGGYTF
>TRBV2|13
CASRGQGNSPLHF
>TRBV6-1|14
CASSEGQEVTEAFF
>TRBV19|12
CPTGKATETQYF
>TRBV5-1|15
CASSAWTGGGYEQYF
>TRBV27|15
CASSSWGGNNSPLHF
>TRBV6-5|14
CASSYAGGDNEQFF
>TRBV5-4|16
CASSKGGSGGVYEQYF
>TRBV30|15
CAEGGARSGANVLTF
>TRBV5-1|16
CASSPWAGYSNQPQHF
>TRBV4-2|15
CASSQGVQGNYGYTF
>TRBV5-1|14
CASRGTGGTDTQYF
>TRBV7-2|14
CASSWDRVRAEAFF
>TRBV18|14
CASSPRGALNEQYF
>TRBV20-1|13
CSASGQVNTEAFF
>TRBV3-1|15
CASSRPELSYNEQFF
>TRBV6-1|16
CASSEEFTGGMKTQYF
>TRBV9|18
CASSVGLAGGSYGAEQFF
>TRBV9|14
CASSVGREAQPQHF
>TRBV27|14
CASRPLAGEYEQYF
>TRBV28|15
CASTDPGYRGYGYTF
>TRBV28|16
CASSPPGGGADSEAFF
>TRBV10-2|14
CASSGSGGAYEQYF
>TRBV6-1|17
CASSVTWDRELYNEQFF